The 24 T cell receptor beta chains below were found in one sample sequenced in a study of cytomegalovirus exposure and HLA in healthy donors. This PCR relied on a set of 60 Vbeta primers and 13 Jbeta primers. TCRdb keeps only in-frame clones here, not all; method: immunoSEQ multiplex PCR. The profile covers more than 150,000 clones, with around 78% appearing a single time and roughly 1.6% taken by the ten largest. The source material was PBMCs. All receptors come from a man between 18 and 29 years old in good health and CMV-seronegative.

This clone was counted a few times. The gene calls are TRBV6-1 and TRBJ1-4, with a weak D call TRBD1 (5 bases). V was clipped by 3 bases and J by 6 bases, with 14 bases between them. The CDR3 has 15 residues. CDR1 and CDR2 from the germline V gene are MNHNS and SASEGT. The CDR3, as DNA: TGTGCCAGCAGTGACCCCCGGGGGGAAGATGAAAAACTGTTTTTT. This gives the protein CASSDPRGEDEKLFF.

Concerning this clone: At one end, the junction sequence differs from germline, possibly due to a read error. The J gene is TRBJ2-7, the V gene TRBV7-7; D is possibly TRBD2 (5 bases). The CDR3 contains 15 residues. The germline gives CDR1 SSHAT, CDR2 FNYEAQ (reference sequence). As DNA, the CDR3 is TGTGCTAGCAGCTTGGGGATCGGAGGCGGCTCCGAGCAGTACTTC. Protein: CASSLGIGGGSEQYF.

With regard to this clone: An end of the junction differs from the germline gene, which may be a read error. The chain links TRBV5-1 to TRBJ2-2, with a weak D call TRBD2 (5 bases). The germline gives CDR1 SGHRS, CDR2 YFSETQ. The CDR3 length is 17 residues. The CDR3 DNA follows: TGCGCCAGCAGCTTGAGTCCGCAGACCTCGAACACCGGGGAGCTGTTTTTC. Its protein is CASSLSPQTSNTGELFF.

The chain carries TRBV11-2 and TRBJ1-2; D remains unclear. The V gene's germline CDR1 is SGHAT and CDR2 FQNNGV. Trimming stripped 6 bases from V and 2 bases from J, with 4 bases between. The CDR3 totals 11 residues. The CDR3 sequence is CASSQNYGYTF. CDR3 nucleotides: TGTGCCAGCAGTCAAAACTATGGCTACACCTTC.

The chain couples TRBV6-6 to TRBJ1-2, with D tentatively TRBD1 (5 bases). Trimming stripped 6 bases from V and 4 bases from J, with 15 bases between. The V gene's germline CDR1 is MNHNY and CDR2 SVGAGI (reference sequence). This CDR3 spans 14 amino acids. As DNA, the CDR3 is TGTGCCAGCAGCCCCAGGGAACATGTCTATGGCTACACCTTC. Amino acids: CASSPREHVYGYTF.

The chain is built from TRBV5-1 and TRBJ2-1, with TRBD1 as a possible D gene (5 bases). The CDR3 covers 17 residues. V was trimmed by 3 bases and J by 8 bases, leaving 24 bases between them. Germline V gene sequence: CDR1 SGHRS, CDR2 YFSETQ. CDR3 DNA sequence: TGCGCCAGCAGCTCCTCCCTTGCCCTAGGGGCCCACGATGAGCAGTTCTTC. It specifies CASSSSLALGAHDEQFF.

This clone is a singleton in its sample. This chain links TRBV5-8 with TRBJ1-6; 9 nucleotides line up with TRBD1. The CDR3 has 16 residues. CDR1 is SGHTS, CDR2 YDEGEE, per germline. Unmatched junction bases numbered 9, after V lost 1 base and J lost 10 bases. The DNA of the CDR3 is TGTGCCAGCAGCTTGAAGGGGGGACAGGGTGGGTCACCCCTCCACTTT. As protein: CASSLKGGQGGSPLHF.

This clone appeared a single time. DNA of the CDR3: TGTGCCAGTAGTATTTTGGGCTACACCGGGGAGCTGTTTTTT. Protein: CASSILGYTGELFF. V usage is TRBV19 and J usage is TRBJ2-2, with no clear D. V gave up 3 bases and J gave up 3 bases, with 8 bases separating them. Germline assignment: CDR1 LNHDA and CDR2 SQIVND (reference sequence). The CDR3 runs 14 residues.

This CDR3 reads CASKGASYEQYF. Written as DNA, the CDR3 is TGTGCCAGCAAGGGGGCCTCCTACGAGCAGTACTTC. The V call is TRBV6-6, the J call TRBJ2-7; TRBD1 matches 7 bases. CDR1 and CDR2 from the germline V gene are MNHNY and SVGAGI (reference sequence). The CDR3 length is 12 residues. With V trimmed by 7 bases and J by 0 bases, 0 bases remained unmatched.

This rearrangement joins TRBV13 to TRBJ1-2; D is unclear. The germline V gene has CDR1 PRHDT and CDR2 FYEKMQ (reference sequence). The CDR3 is 13 residues long. Trimming took 0 bases from V and 4 from J, leaving 6 bases between them. CDR3 DNA: TGTGCCAGCAGCTTAGGGTCCAGCTATGGCTACACCTTC. It codes for CASSLGSSYGYTF.

This sequence joins TRBV28 and TRBJ1-3; D call uncertain. V gave up 7 bases and J gave up 2 bases, with 6 bases separating them. CDR3 size: 12 residues. Germline V gene data show CDR1 as MDHEN and CDR2 as SYDVKM. As DNA, the CDR3 is TGTGCCAGCATGGCGGCTGGAAACACCATATATTTT. Translation: CASMAAGNTIYF.

Only a few counts were recorded for this clone. The V gene is TRBV4-1, the J gene TRBJ1-2, with D maybe TRBD1 (5 bases). Germline V CDR1 and CDR2: MGHRA, YSYEKL. Trimming pared 8 bases from V and 4 bases from J, leaving 11 bases between. The CDR3 is made up of 12 amino acids. CDR3 DNA: TGCGCCAGCCCGGAGGGACCCTATGGCTACACCTTC. It specifies CASPEGPYGYTF.

The chain joins TRBV6-5 to TRBJ1-1, with D uncertain. The germline V gene encodes CDR1 MNHEY and CDR2 SVGAGI. The CDR3 contains 14 residues. V shed 5 bases and J shed 0 bases, with 10 bases lying between them. This CDR3 is CASSRSQVNTEAFF. The CDR3 DNA reads as TGTGCCAGCAGTCGGAGCCAAGTGAACACTGAAGCTTTCTTT.

In this sample, this clone turned up once. The V call is TRBV5-1, the J call TRBJ2-6; no definite D call. Germline values: CDR1 SGHRS, CDR2 YFSETQ. The V and J ends lost 5 bases and 0 bases respectively, with 9 bases between them. The CDR3 spans 15 residues. The CDR3 reads CASSQLDSGANVLTF. CDR3 in DNA: TGCGCCAGCAGTCAGCTAGACTCTGGGGCCAACGTCCTGACTTTC.

This clone occurred a few times. The chain joins TRBV18 to TRBJ2-7; D is ambiguous. The V end lost 3 bases, the J end lost 3 bases, and 9 bases lay between the germline ends. This CDR3 is built from 13 residues. Germline CDR1 is KGHSH and CDR2 is LQKENI. CDR3 bases: TGTGCCAGCTCACCGGTAGATTACTACGAGCAGTACTTC. Amino acid sequence: CASSPVDYYEQYF.

The V gene is TRBV5-1, the J gene TRBJ2-7; weak D call: TRBD1 (6 bases). Germline-derived CDR1 and CDR2 are SGHRS and YFSETQ. The V gene lost 1 base and the J gene lost 0 bases, with 11 bases spanning the gap. The length of the CDR3 is 15 residues. This CDR3 reads CASSLQTGISYEQYF. The CDR3 region has the DNA TGCGCCAGCAGCTTGCAAACAGGGATCTCCTACGAGCAGTACTTC. The variable domain in full, completed from reference TRBV5-1 and TRBJ2-7, reads KAGVTQTPRYLIKTRGQQVTLSCSPISGHRSVSWYQQTPGQGLQFLFEYFSETQRNKGNFPGRFSGRQFSNSRSEMNVSTLELGDSALYLCASSLQTGISYEQYFGPGTRLTVT.

V and J are TRBV9 and TRBJ1-1; 11 nucleotides agree with TRBD1. CDR3 length: 15 amino acids. The junction had 8 bases not matched to a gene; V was cut back by 4 bases and J by 6 bases. The germline V gene encodes CDR1 SGDLS and CDR2 YYNGEE. The CDR3 loop is CASSLGQGGLAEAFF. CDR3 bases: TGTGCCAGCAGCTTGGGACAGGGGGGGTTAGCTGAAGCTTTCTTT. The variable domain in full, with the rest retrieved from reference TRBV9 and TRBJ1-1, is DSGVTQTPKHLITATGQRVTLRCSPRSGDLSVYWYQQSLDQGLQFLIQYYNGEERAKGNILERFSAQQFPDLHSELNLSSLELGDSALYFCASSLGQGGLAEAFFGQGTRLTVV.

This clone was counted between two and nine times. This chain connects TRBV5-1 to TRBJ2-7, with TRBD1 identical over 7 bases. With V trimmed by 4 bases and J by 6 bases, 7 bases remained unmatched. The CDR3 extends over 13 amino acids. Germline CDR1 SGHRS, CDR2 YFSETQ. CDR3 DNA: TGCGCCAGCAGCCGGGACAGACCTGTCGAGCAGTACTTC. Translated, it gives CASSRDRPVEQYF.

The genes are TRBV30 and TRBJ1-1; no clear D gene. CDR1 and CDR2 from the germline V gene are GTSNPN and SVGIG (reference sequence). The CDR3 runs 13 residues. V lost 0 bases, J lost 3 bases, and 8 bases lay in between. The CDR3, as DNA: TGTGCCTGGAGTGTAACACAGTACACTGAAGCTTTCTTT. It translates to CAWSVTQYTEAFF. Drawing the rest from reference TRBV30 and TRBJ1-1, the complete variable domain is SQTIHQWPATLVQPVGSPLSLECTVEGTSNPNLYWYRQAAGRGLQLLFYSVGIGQISSEVPQNLSASRPQDRQFILSSKKLLLSDSGFYLCAWSVTQYTEAFFGQGTRLTVV.

V and J are TRBV9 and TRBJ2-3; weak D call: TRBD2 (5 bases). There are 15 residues in the CDR3. Trimming took 1 base from V and 0 from J, leaving 9 bases between them. CDR1 is SGDLS and CDR2 is YYNGEE in the germline V gene. The CDR3 DNA reads as TGTGCCAGCAGCGTACTCAGCGGCAGCACAGATACGCAGTATTTT. It is translated as CASSVLSGSTDTQYF.

The chain is built from TRBV6-1 and TRBJ1-2; tentatively, D is TRBD1 (6 bases). From germline, CDR1 is MNHNS and CDR2 SASEGT. CDR3 size: 16 residues. V lost 2 bases and J 2 bases, leaving 15 bases between the germline ends. The CDR3 region is CASSEYGGRGNYGYTF. Written as DNA, the CDR3 is TGTGCCAGCAGTGAATATGGGGGAAGGGGGAACTATGGCTACACCTTC.

The chain recombines TRBV7-8 with TRBJ2-5; a possible D gene is TRBD1 (5 bases). CDR3 length: 19 amino acids. The germline gives CDR1 SGHVS, CDR2 FQNEAQ. V was clipped by 0 bases and J by 1 base, with 21 bases between them. The CDR3 DNA reads TGTGCCAGCAGCTTAGCGGGTTCAGGGTGGAGTCAAACCCAAGAGACCCAGTACTTC. Its translation: CASSLAGSGWSQTQETQYF.

This sequence joins TRBV7-9 and TRBJ1-1; D unresolved. Germline V CDR1 and CDR2: SEHNR, FQNEAQ (reference sequence). CDR3 length: 13 amino acids. V shed 1 base and J shed 4 bases, with 7 bases lying between them. In nucleotides, the CDR3 is TGTGCCAGCAGCTTAGATCGGGTCACTGAAGCTTTCTTT. Translating it yields CASSLDRVTEAFF. Together with reference TRBV7-9 and TRBJ1-1, the CDR3 gives the full variable domain: DTGVSQNPRHKITKRGQNVTFRCDPISEHNRLYWYRQTLGQGPEFLTYFQNEAQLEKSRLLSDRFSAERPKGSFSTLEIQRTEQGDSAMYLCASSLDRVTEAFFGQGTRLTVV.

The chain has TRBV30 and TRBJ2-4; 11 positions match TRBD1. Germline loops: CDR1 GTSNPN, CDR2 SVGIG (reference sequence). The length of the CDR3 is 14 residues. J was trimmed by 6 bases and V by 3 bases; bases with no gene match: 4. CDR3 DNA: TGTGCCTGGAGCCCGGGACAGGGGGTAAACATTCAGTACTTC. Its translation: CAWSPGQGVNIQYF.